The next 9 T cell receptor beta chains were all read from a single sample in a study of blood T cell repertoires in COVID-19. Profiling relied on immunoSEQ multiplex PCR, and the TCRdb table lists in-frame clones only, not all of them. Of around 280,000 clones in the sample, around 88% are singletons; the top ten hold around 2.1%. The source material was peripheral blood. The receptors were gathered from a woman aged 30 to 39 who had recovered from COVID-19.

Regarding this clone: The conserved final phenylalanine or tryptophan is absent from the CDR3, which likely points to a read error. No DNA is shown, since the ends of the CDR3 on it are uncertain; the CDR3 is the one TCRdb lists. The chain uses TRBV7-9 and TRBJ1-1; TRBD1 is the table's D call and was not checked against the DNA. The CDR3 numbers 11 amino acids, ends counted. Germline V gene sequence: CDR1 SEHNR, CDR2 FQNEAQ (reference sequence). This CDR3 reads CASSFDRVTVL.

CDR3: CASSPALRETQYF. Here the CDR3 DNA reads TGTGCCAGCAGCCCGGCCCTGAGGGAGACCCAGTACTTC. V is TRBV7-3 and J is TRBJ2-5; D gene unclear. The CDR3 consists of 13 residues. Germline-derived CDR1 and CDR2 are SGHTA and FQGTGA. V lost 5 bases, J lost 5 bases, and 12 bases lay in between.

The gene calls are TRBV19 and TRBJ2-3; TRBD1 might be the D (6 bases). CDR3 length: 16 amino acids. CDR1 is LNHDA, CDR2 SQIVND, per germline (reference sequence). The ends were cut back, 6 bases at V and 2 bases at J, with 18 bases in the middle. CDR3 amino acids: CASRILGGTNTDTQYF. The CDR3 coding sequence is TGTGCCAGTAGGATTCTTGGGGGCACAAACACAGATACGCAGTATTTT. The complete variable domain, with remaining parts taken from reference TRBV19 and TRBJ2-3, reads DGGITQSPKYLFRKEGQNVTLSCEQNLNHDAMYWYRQDPGQGLRLIYYSQIVNDFQKGDIAEGYSVSREKKESFPLTVTSAQKNPTAFYLCASRILGGTNTDTQYFGPGTRLTVL.

The chain employs TRBV5-1 and TRBJ2-1, with D possibly matching TRBD1 (6 bases). This CDR3 is built from 14 residues. V was trimmed by 4 bases and J by 7 bases, leaving 15 bases between them. Germline CDR1 reads SGHRS; CDR2 reads YFSETQ. The CDR3 coding sequence is TGCGCCAGCAGCCAATCGACAGGTGCGAATGAGCAGTTCTTC. Translating gives CASSQSTGANEQFF.

DNA of the CDR3: TGTGCCAGCAGTGAAGGGGTGGGGGCGGCAGGGGCCAACGTCCTGACTTTC. Residues: CASSEGVGAAGANVLTF. The rearrangement uses TRBV6-1 and TRBJ2-6; a possible D gene is TRBD1 (6 bases). Trimming stripped 1 base from V and 4 bases from J, with 14 bases between. CDR1 is MNHNS and CDR2 is SASEGT in the germline V gene. The CDR3 runs 17 residues.

The gene calls are TRBV7-6 and TRBJ1-5; 11 bases are shared with TRBD1. J lost 1 base, V lost 4 bases, and 3 bases had no gene match. CDR1 SGHVS and CDR2 FNYEAQ come from the germline V gene. The CDR3 is 16 residues long. The CDR3 DNA is TGTGCCAGCAGCTCCCGGGACAGGGGGAGCAATCAGCCCCAGCATTTT. Translated: CASSSRDRGSNQPQHF. Complete variable domain (other parts from reference TRBV7-6 and TRBJ1-5): GAGVSQSPRYKVTKRGQDVALRCDPISGHVSLYWYRQALGQGPEFLTYFNYEAQQDKSGLPNDRFSAERPEGSISTLTIQRTEQRDSAMYRCASSSRDRGSNQPQHFGDGTRLSIL.

The chain carries TRBV11-2 and TRBJ2-3, with D perhaps TRBD2 (6 bases). The CDR3 has 15 amino acids. V shed 6 bases and J shed 0 bases, with 13 bases lying between them. CDR1 and CDR2 (germline): SGHAT, FQNNGV. The CDR3 sequence is CASSSIAASTDTQYF. CDR3 in DNA: TGTGCCAGCAGTTCGATAGCGGCTAGCACAGATACGCAGTATTTT.

This chain uses TRBV28 with TRBJ1-2; D might be TRBD1 (5 bases). The germline V and J ends were trimmed by 5 bases and 4 bases, with 11 bases remaining between them. Germline V CDR1 and CDR2: MDHEN, SYDVKM. The CDR3 has 13 residues. CDR3 nucleotides: TGTGCCAGCAGTCTGACAGCGCCCTATGGCTACACCTTC. Its protein is CASSLTAPYGYTF.

This chain connects TRBV6-5 to TRBJ2-5, with D possibly being TRBD1 (6 bases). Germline loops: CDR1 MNHEY, CDR2 SVGAGI. The CDR3 is 13 amino acids. V was cut by 5 bases and J by 2 bases, with 9 bases left in between. CDR3 amino acids: CASSRGTQETQYF. For the CDR3, the DNA is TGTGCCAGCAGTAGGGGGACGCAAGAGACCCAGTACTTC.